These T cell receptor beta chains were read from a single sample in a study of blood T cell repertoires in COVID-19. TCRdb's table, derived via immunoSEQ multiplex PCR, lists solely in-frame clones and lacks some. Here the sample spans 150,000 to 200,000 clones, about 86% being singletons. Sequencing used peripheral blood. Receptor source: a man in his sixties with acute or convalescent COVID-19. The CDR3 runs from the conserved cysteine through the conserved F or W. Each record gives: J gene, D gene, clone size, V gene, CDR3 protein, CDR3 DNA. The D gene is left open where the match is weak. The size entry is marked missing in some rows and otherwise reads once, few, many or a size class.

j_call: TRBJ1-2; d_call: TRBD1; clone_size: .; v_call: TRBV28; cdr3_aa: CASSFSGGGYGYTF; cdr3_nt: TGTGCCAGCAGTTTCTCAGGGGGTGGCTATGGCTACACCTTC
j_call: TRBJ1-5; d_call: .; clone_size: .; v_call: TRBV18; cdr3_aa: CASSPLAVSNQPQHF; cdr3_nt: TGTGCCAGCTCACCACTTGCAGTGTCAAATCAGCCCCAGCATTTT
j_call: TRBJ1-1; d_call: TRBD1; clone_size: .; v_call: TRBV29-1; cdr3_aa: CSGQQGGNTEAFF; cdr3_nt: TGCAGCGGCCAACAGGGGGGCAACACTGAAGCTTTCTTT
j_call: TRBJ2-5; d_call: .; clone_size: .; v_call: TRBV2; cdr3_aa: CASSEATAQETQYF; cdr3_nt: TGTGCCAGCAGTGAAGCGACAGCGCAAGAGACCCAGTACTTC
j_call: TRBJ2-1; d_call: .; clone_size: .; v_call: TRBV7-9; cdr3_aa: CASSNRGGPYNEQFF; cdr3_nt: TGTGCCAGCAGCAATAGAGGGGGTCCCTACAATGAGCAGTTCTTC
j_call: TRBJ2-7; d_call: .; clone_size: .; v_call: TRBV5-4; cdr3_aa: CASSPKNRQASYEQYF; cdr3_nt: TGTGCCAGCAGTCCGAAGAATAGACAGGCCTCCTACGAGCAGTACTTC
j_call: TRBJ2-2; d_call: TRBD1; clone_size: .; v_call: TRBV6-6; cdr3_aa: CASASGGANTGELFF; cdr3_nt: TGTGCCAGCGCCTCAGGGGGCGCGAACACCGGGGAGCTGTTTTTT
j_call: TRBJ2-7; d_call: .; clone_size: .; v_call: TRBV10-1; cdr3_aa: CASQAARYEQYF; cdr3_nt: TGCGCCAGCCAGGCAGCACGCTACGAGCAGTACTTC
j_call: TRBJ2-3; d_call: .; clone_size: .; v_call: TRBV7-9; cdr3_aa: CASSPAPAADTQYF; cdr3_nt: TGTGCCAGCAGCCCCGCCCCCGCGGCAGATACGCAGTATTTT
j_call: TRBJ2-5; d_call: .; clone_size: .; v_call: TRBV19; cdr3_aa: CASSIQGGETQYF; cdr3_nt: TGTGCCAGTAGTATACAGGGAGGAGAGACCCAGTACTTC
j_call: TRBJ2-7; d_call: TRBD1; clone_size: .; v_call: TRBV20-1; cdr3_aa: CSARSDRGGYF; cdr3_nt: TGCAGTGCTAGATCGGACAGGGGGGGGTACTTC
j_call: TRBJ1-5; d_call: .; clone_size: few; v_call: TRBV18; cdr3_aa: CASSPAGTRSNQPQHF; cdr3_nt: TGTGCCAGCTCACCTGCGGGGACCCGTAGCAATCAGCCCCAGCATTTT
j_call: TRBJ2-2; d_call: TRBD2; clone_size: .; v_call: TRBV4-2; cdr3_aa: CASSQPKGRAVTGELFF; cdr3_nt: TGTGCCAGCAGCCAACCGAAAGGGAGGGCCGTAACCGGGGAGCTGTTTTTT
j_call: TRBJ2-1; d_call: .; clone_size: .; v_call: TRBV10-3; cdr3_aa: CAISSSTGFGYNEQFF; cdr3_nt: TGTGCCATCAGTTCCTCTACAGGGTTCGGGTACAATGAGCAGTTCTTC
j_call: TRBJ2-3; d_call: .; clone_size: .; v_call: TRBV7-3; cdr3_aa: CASSSPLGGTQYF; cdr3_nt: TGTGCCAGCAGCTCCCCTTTAGGAGGGACGCAGTATTTT
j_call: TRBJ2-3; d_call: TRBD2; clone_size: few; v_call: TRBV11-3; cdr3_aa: CASSLGGSTDTQYF; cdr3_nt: TGTGCCAGCAGCTTGGGGGGGAGCACAGATACGCAGTATTTT
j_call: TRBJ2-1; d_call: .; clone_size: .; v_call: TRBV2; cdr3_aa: CASSEADSDEQFF; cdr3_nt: TGTGCCAGCAGTGAGGCAGACAGCGATGAGCAGTTCTTC
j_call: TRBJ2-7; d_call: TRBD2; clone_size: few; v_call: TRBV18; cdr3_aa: CASSRGLAGDVEQYF; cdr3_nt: TGTGCCAGCTCAAGGGGACTAGCGGGAGATGTCGAGCAGTACTTC
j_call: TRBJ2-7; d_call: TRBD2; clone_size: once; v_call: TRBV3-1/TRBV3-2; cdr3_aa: CASSLSGRGSYEQYF; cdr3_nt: TGTGCCAGCAGCCTGAGCGGGAGGGGCTCCTACGAGCAGTACTTC
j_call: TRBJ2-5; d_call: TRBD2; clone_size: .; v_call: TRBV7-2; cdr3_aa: CASSPRPSGRGETQYF; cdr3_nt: TGTGCCAGCAGCCCCCGGCCTAGCGGGAGAGGAGAGACCCAGTACTTC
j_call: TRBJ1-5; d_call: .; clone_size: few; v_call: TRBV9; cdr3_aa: CASSETDSNQPQHF; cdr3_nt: TGTGCCAGCAGCGAGACAGATAGCAATCAGCCCCAGCATTTT
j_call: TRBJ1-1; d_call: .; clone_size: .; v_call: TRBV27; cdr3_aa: CASSLLGKEGTEAFF; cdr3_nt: TGTGCCAGCAGTTTATTGGGGAAAGAGGGCACTGAAGCTTTCTTT
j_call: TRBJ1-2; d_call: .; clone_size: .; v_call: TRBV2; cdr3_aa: CASTPTALNSYGYTF; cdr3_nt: TGTGCCAGCACCCCGACAGCCCTGAATTCCTATGGCTACACCTTC
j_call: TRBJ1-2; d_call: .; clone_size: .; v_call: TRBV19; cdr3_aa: CASSMAASYGYTF; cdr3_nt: TGTGCCAGTAGTATGGCGGCCTCCTATGGCTACACCTTC
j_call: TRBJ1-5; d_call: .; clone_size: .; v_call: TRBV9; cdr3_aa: CASSGGSGSNQPQHF; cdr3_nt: TGTGCCAGCAGCGGGGGCTCAGGCAGCAATCAGCCCCAGCATTTT
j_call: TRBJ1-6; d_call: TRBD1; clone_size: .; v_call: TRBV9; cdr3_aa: CASSAQGAANSPLHF; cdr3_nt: TGTGCCAGCAGCGCTCAGGGGGCGGCGAATTCACCCCTCCACTTT
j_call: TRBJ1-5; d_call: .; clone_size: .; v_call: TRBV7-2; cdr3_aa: CASSLGLLQPQHF; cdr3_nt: TGTGCCAGCAGCTTAGGTCTCCTTCAGCCCCAGCATTTT
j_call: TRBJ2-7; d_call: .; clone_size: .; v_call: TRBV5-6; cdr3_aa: CASSPGQTNYEQYF; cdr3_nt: TGTGCCAGCTCCCCGGGACAAACCAACTACGAGCAGTACTTC
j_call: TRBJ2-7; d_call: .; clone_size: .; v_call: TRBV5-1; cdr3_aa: CASSLVANEQYF; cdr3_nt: TGCGCCAGCAGCTTGGTCGCGAACGAGCAGTACTTC
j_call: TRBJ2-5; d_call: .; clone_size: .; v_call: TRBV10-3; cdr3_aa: CAISGSPQETQYF; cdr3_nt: TGTGCCATCAGCGGGAGCCCCCAAGAGACCCAGTACTTC
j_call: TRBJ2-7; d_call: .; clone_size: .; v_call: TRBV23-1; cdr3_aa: CASSQPGLLSYEQYF; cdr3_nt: TGCGCCAGCAGTCAGCCGGGACTGCTCTCCTACGAGCAGTACTTC
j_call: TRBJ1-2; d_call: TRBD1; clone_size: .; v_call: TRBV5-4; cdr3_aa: CASRGTGQNYGYTF; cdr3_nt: TGTGCCAGCAGGGGGACAGGGCAAAACTATGGCTACACCTTC
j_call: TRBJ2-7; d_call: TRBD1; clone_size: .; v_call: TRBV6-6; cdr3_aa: CASSQTGVGRTYEQYF; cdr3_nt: TGTGCCAGCAGCCAGACAGGGGTCGGCCGTACCTACGAGCAGTACTTC
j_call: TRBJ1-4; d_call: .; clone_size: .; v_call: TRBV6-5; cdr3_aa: CASRAGFANEKLFF; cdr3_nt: TGTGCCAGCAGAGCGGGGTTCGCTAATGAAAAACTGTTTTTT
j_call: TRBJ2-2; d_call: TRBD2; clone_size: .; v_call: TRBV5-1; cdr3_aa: CASSFISGRTGELFF; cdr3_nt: TGCGCCAGCAGCTTTATAAGCGGGAGGACCGGGGAGCTGTTTTTT
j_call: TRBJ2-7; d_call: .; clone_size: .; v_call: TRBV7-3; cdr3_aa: CASSLTRADEQYF; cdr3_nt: TGTGCCAGCAGCTTAACGAGAGCTGACGAGCAGTACTTC
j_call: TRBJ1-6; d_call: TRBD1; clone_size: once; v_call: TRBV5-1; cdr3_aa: CASSSFGQGYNSPLHF; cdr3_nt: TGCGCCAGCAGCTCCTTCGGACAGGGCTATAATTCACCCCTCCACTTT
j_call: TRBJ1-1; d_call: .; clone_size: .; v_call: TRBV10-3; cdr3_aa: CATSGAKNTEAFF; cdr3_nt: TGTGCCACCTCAGGGGCCAAGAACACTGAAGCTTTCTTT
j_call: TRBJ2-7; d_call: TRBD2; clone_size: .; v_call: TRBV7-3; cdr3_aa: CASSLRGPHSGVIYEQYF; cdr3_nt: TGTGCCAGCAGCTTAAGGGGCCCCCACAGCGGGGTTATCTACGAGCAGTACTTC
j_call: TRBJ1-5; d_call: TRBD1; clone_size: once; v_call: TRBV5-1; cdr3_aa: CASSTGQSNQPQHF; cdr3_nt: TGCGCCAGCAGCACGGGACAGAGCAATCAGCCCCAGCATTTT
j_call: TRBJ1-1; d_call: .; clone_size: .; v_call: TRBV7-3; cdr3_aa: CASSLLGREEAFF; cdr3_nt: TGTGCCAGCAGCTTATTGGGCAGGGAAGAAGCTTTCTTT
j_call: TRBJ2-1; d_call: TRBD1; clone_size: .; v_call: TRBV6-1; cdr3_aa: CASSEGGRGITRGFF; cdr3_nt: TGTGCCAGCAGTGAAGGGGGCAGGGGGATTACCCGAGGGTTCTTC
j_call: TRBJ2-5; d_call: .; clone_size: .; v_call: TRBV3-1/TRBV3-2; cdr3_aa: CASSRLETQYF; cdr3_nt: TGTGCCAGCAGTCGACTGGAGACCCAGTACTTC
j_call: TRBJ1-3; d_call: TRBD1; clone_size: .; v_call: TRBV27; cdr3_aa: CASRMRGTGEFSGNTIYF; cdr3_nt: TGTGCCAGCAGAATGCGCGGGACAGGGGAATTCTCTGGAAACACCATATATTTT
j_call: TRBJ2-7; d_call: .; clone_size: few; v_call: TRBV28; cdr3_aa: CASSSRQTHEQYF; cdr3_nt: TGTGCCAGCAGTTCGAGACAGACCCACGAGCAGTACTTC
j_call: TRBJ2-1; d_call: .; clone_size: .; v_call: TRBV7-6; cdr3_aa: CASSLVASKTHNEQFF; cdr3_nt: TGTGCCAGCAGCTTAGTAGCCAGCAAGACGCACAATGAGCAGTTCTTC
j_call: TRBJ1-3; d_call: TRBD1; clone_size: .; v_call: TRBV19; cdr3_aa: CASSTGQGRIGGNTIYF; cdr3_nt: TGTGCCAGTAGTACTGGACAGGGGAGGATCGGAGGAAACACCATATATTTT
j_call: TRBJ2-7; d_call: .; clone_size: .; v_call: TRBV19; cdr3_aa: CASSIGSLAGNYEQYF; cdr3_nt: TGTGCCAGTAGTATTGGGTCTCTCGCAGGGAACTACGAGCAGTACTTC
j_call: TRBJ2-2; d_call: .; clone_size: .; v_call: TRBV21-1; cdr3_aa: CASNASGRIGELFF; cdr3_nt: TGTGCCAGCAACGCTAGCGGGAGGATCGGGGAGCTGTTTTTT
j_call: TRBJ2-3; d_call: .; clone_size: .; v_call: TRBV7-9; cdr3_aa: CASSRVSTSSPTQYF; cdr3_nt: TGTGCCAGCAGCCGCGTGAGTACTAGCAGCCCTACGCAGTATTTT